The 21 T cell receptor beta chains below come from one sample, sequenced in a study of CD8 T cells in ankylosing spondylitis. Study observations and caveats: Blood from ankylosing spondylitis patients appeared to carry a characteristic roughly 8-variant TCR beta motif.

TCRdb recomputed calls from the 5' RACE reads with MiXCR, one row per CDR3 protein. The repertoire holds around 430,000 distinct CDR3 sequences, with approximately 17% as singletons. The antigens of these receptors remain unknown. Sequenced: blood, either unsorted or a sorted T cell fraction (not recorded which). These receptors were obtained from a male donor with ankylosing spondylitis.

The rearrangement uses TRBV11-2 and TRBJ2-5; 13 bases align to TRBD2. Trimming removed 4 bases from V and 2 bases from J; junction bases left unmatched: 4. The CDR3 totals 16 residues. Germline lookup yields CDR1 SGHAT and CDR2 FQNNGV. The CDR3 is CASSSWTSGRQETQYF. DNA of the CDR3: TGTGCCAGCAGCTCCTGGACTAGCGGGAGACAAGAGACCCAGTACTTC. Full variable domain (rest looked up from reference TRBV11-2 and TRBJ2-5): EAGVAQSPRYKIIEKRQSVAFWCNPISGHATLYWYQQILGQGPKLLIQFQNNGVVDDSQLPKDRFSAERLKGVDSTLKIQPAKLEDSAVYLCASSSWTSGRQETQYFGPGTRLLVL.

CDR3 coding DNA: TGTGCCAGCAGTTACTCGATTGTCAGTGATGGCTACACCTTC. Protein sequence: CASSYSIVSDGYTF. V is TRBV6-2 or TRBV6-3 and J is TRBJ1-2; D is unclear. The germline gives CDR1 MNHEY, CDR2 SVGEGT. There are 14 residues in the CDR3. Trimming cost V 0 bases and J 6 bases, with 11 bases left between them.

V and J are TRBV5-1 and TRBJ1-5; TRBD1 is a possible D gene (6 bases). V was trimmed by 0 bases and J by 5 bases, leaving 12 bases between them. CDR1 SGHRS and CDR2 YFSETQ come from the germline V gene. The CDR3 runs to 15 residues. CDR3 bases: TGCGCCAGCAGCTTGGGCCCGGCAGGGGATCAGCCCCAGCATTTT. Encoded protein: CASSLGPAGDQPQHF.

The genes are TRBV15 and TRBJ2-5, with no clear D. V gave up 1 base and J gave up 2 bases, with 2 bases separating them. This CDR3 has 12 residues. CDR1 LNHNV and CDR2 YYDKDF come from the germline V gene (reference sequence). CDR3 residues: CATSRVQETQYF. The DNA for the CDR3 is TGTGCCACCAGCAGAGTTCAAGAGACCCAGTACTTC.

This chain links TRBV5-1 with TRBJ2-5, with 13 bases aligning to TRBD2. CDR1 is SGHRS and CDR2 is YFSETQ in the germline V gene. With 3 bases clipped from V and 0 bases from J, the junction kept 5 bases outside the gene matches. The CDR3 runs 17 residues. CDR3: CASSYTSGREYQETQYF. The CDR3 DNA is TGCGCCAGCAGCTACACTAGCGGGAGGGAGTACCAAGAGACCCAGTACTTC. Full variable domain (rest looked up from reference TRBV5-1 and TRBJ2-5): KAGVTQTPRYLIKTRGQQVTLSCSPISGHRSVSWYQQTPGQGLQFLFEYFSETQRNKGNFPGRFSGRQFSNSRSEMNVSTLELGDSALYLCASSYTSGREYQETQYFGPGTRLLVL.

The rearrangement links TRBV6-1 to TRBJ2-7, with D possibly being TRBD1 or TRBD2 (5 bases each). V shed 0 bases and J shed 2 bases, with 8 bases lying between them. Germline V gene lookup returns CDR1 MNHNS and CDR2 SASEGT. The CDR3 loop spans 14 amino acids. DNA of the CDR3: TGTGCCAGCAGTGAAGCGGGGACCCCCTACGAGCAGTACTTC. It translates to CASSEAGTPYEQYF.

The rearrangement links TRBV20-1 to TRBJ2-1, with D maybe TRBD2 (5 bases). Per the germline V gene, CDR1 is DFQATT and CDR2 is SNEGSKA (reference sequence). This CDR3 has 11 residues. Deletions cut 3 bases from V and 9 bases from J, with 9 bases between. CDR3 nucleotides: TGCAGTGCTAGGGTGGCGGGTGAGCAGTTCTTC. It yields the protein CSARVAGEQFF.

The chain employs TRBV28 and TRBJ1-5; D gene uncertain. Trimming pared 7 bases from V and 3 bases from J, leaving 13 bases between. This CDR3 has 14 amino acids. In germline, CDR1 is MDHEN, CDR2 SYDVKM. CDR3 region: CASILRQVNQPQHF. Written as DNA, the CDR3 is TGTGCCAGCATCCTGCGGCAGGTCAATCAGCCCCAGCATTTT.

This chain uses TRBV7-2 with TRBJ1-2; TRBD1 is a possible D gene (5 bases). CDR3 length equals 15 residues. Germline V gene lookup returns CDR1 SGHTA and CDR2 FQGNSA. V shed 5 bases and J shed 0 bases, with 13 bases lying between them. The CDR3 loop reads CASSPKGRANYGYTF. The CDR3 DNA reads TGTGCCAGCAGCCCCAAGGGCAGGGCTAACTATGGCTACACCTTC. The full variable domain, its missing parts supplied by reference TRBV7-2 and TRBJ1-2, is GAGVSQSPSNKVTEKGKDVELRCDPISGHTALYWYRQSLGQGLEFLIYFQGNSAPDKSGLPSDRFSAERTGGSVSTLTIQRTQQEDSAVYLCASSPKGRANYGYTFGSGTRLTVV.

This clonotype has a handful of counts. The chain employs TRBV7-8 and TRBJ2-2; D remains unclear. The CDR3 has 16 amino acids. The V end was cut by 5 bases, the J end by 2 bases, with 15 bases between. Germline V gene sequence: CDR1 SGHVS, CDR2 FQNEAQ. The CDR3 is CASSALIGPNTGELFF. The CDR3 DNA reads as TGTGCCAGCAGCGCCCTCATTGGGCCTAACACCGGGGAGCTGTTTTTT.

The genes are TRBV3-1 and TRBJ2-7; the D is unclear. The CDR3 covers 12 residues. V was clipped by 2 bases and J by 2 bases, with 4 bases between them. Germline assignment: CDR1 LGHDT and CDR2 YNNKEL (reference sequence). The CDR3 region is CASSQNTYEQYF. The CDR3 DNA is TGTGCCAGCAGCCAAAACACCTACGAGCAGTACTTC.

This chain uses TRBV12-3 or TRBV12-4 with TRBJ2-1, with 7 bases fitting TRBD1. With V trimmed by 5 bases and J by 7 bases, 8 bases remained unmatched. The CDR3 has 14 residues. CDR3: CASSPQGSVNEQFF. CDR3 nucleotides: TGTGCCAGCAGTCCACAGGGGTCGGTGAATGAGCAGTTCTTC.

V is TRBV6-2 or TRBV6-3 and J is TRBJ1-4, with unresolved D. V dropped 6 bases and J dropped 1 base, with 9 bases sitting between them. Germline CDR1 MNHEY, CDR2 SVGEGT. CDR3 length equals 14 residues. The CDR3 here is CASRLDGTNEKLFF. The CDR3 DNA follows: TGTGCCAGCAGGCTAGACGGAACTAATGAAAAACTGTTTTTT.

Many counts were recorded for this clonotype. This chain joins TRBV5-1 and TRBJ1-6, with 9 nucleotides matching TRBD1. V was clipped by 4 bases and J by 1 base; unmatched bases: 3. The CDR3 covers 16 residues. Germline-derived CDR1 and CDR2 are SGHRS and YFSETQ. CDR3 residues: CASSQTGGSYNSPLHF. As DNA, the CDR3 is TGCGCCAGCAGCCAGACAGGGGGTTCCTATAATTCACCCCTCCACTTT.

There are many counts of this clonotype. This chain connects TRBV18 to TRBJ2-4; D unresolved. The CDR3 spans 16 residues. Trimming took off 2 bases at V and 1 base at J, with 12 bases between the two ends. Per the germline V gene, CDR1 is KGHSH and CDR2 is LQKENI. CDR3 residues: CASSPSDGVAKNIQYF. In nucleotides, the CDR3 is TGTGCCAGCTCACCATCCGATGGGGTTGCCAAAAACATTCAGTACTTC.

J is TRBJ2-3 and V is TRBV7-9; D remains unclear. Trimming removed 5 bases from V and 4 bases from J, with 16 bases in between. The CDR3 length is 15 residues. Germline loops: CDR1 SEHNR, CDR2 FQNEAQ (reference sequence). The CDR3 protein is CASSPPLVLSDTQYF. For the CDR3, the DNA is TGTGCCAGCAGCCCCCCCCTAGTGTTGTCAGATACGCAGTATTTT. Using reference TRBV7-9 and TRBJ2-3 for the parts outside the CDR3, the full variable domain is DTGVSQNPRHKITKRGQNVTFRCDPISEHNRLYWYRQTLGQGPEFLTYFQNEAQLEKSRLLSDRFSAERPKGSFSTLEIQRTEQGDSAMYLCASSPPLVLSDTQYFGPGTRLTVL.

In its sample, this clonotype was seen a few times. The chain has TRBV20-1 and TRBJ2-3; tentatively, D is TRBD1 (6 bases). The germline gives CDR1 DFQATT, CDR2 SNEGSKA (reference sequence). There are 14 residues in the CDR3. V lost 8 bases and J 2 bases, leaving 17 bases between the germline ends. This CDR3 reads CSIWGRGPTDTQYF. The CDR3 coding sequence is TGCAGTATATGGGGCAGGGGCCCCACAGATACGCAGTATTTT.

V and J are TRBV7-9 and TRBJ2-3; D remains unclear. Trimming removed 4 bases from V and 2 bases from J, with 10 bases in between. Germline assignment: CDR1 SEHNR and CDR2 FQNEAQ (reference sequence). This CDR3 has 14 amino acids. The CDR3 DNA sequence: TGTGCCAGCAGCTCCTGGTCTAACACAGATACGCAGTATTTT. Translated, it gives CASSSWSNTDTQYF.

This clonotype was seen repeatedly, ten times or more. V usage is TRBV7-9 and J usage is TRBJ1-6, with D tentatively TRBD1 (6 bases). Trimming took off 5 bases at V and 10 bases at J, with 18 bases between the two ends. CDR1 is SEHNR and CDR2 is FQNEAQ in the germline V gene (reference sequence). The CDR3 runs to 15 residues. CDR3 residues: CASSASGGRRSPLHF. CDR3 nucleotide sequence: TGTGCCAGCAGCGCCAGTGGGGGGCGGCGATCACCCCTCCACTTT.

The chain recombines TRBV12-3 or TRBV12-4 with TRBJ2-3; the D gene is possibly TRBD1 (5 bases). The V end was cut by 6 bases, the J end by 6 bases, with 13 bases between. CDR3 length: 13 amino acids. This CDR3 is CASRAFRVDTQYF. The DNA of the CDR3 is TGTGCCAGCAGAGCCTTCAGGGTGGATACGCAGTATTTT.

The CDR3 loop reads CASSLALGTSGATDTQYF. DNA of the CDR3: TGTGCCAGCAGTTTAGCCCTAGGGACTAGCGGAGCCACAGATACGCAGTATTTT. V and J are TRBV12-3 or TRBV12-4 and TRBJ2-3; TRBD2 agrees at 11 bases. V was clipped by 0 bases and J by 2 bases; unmatched bases: 7. CDR3 length: 18 amino acids.